The 19 T cell receptor beta chains listed next were all sequenced from one sample in a study of graft-versus-host responses after intestinal transplantation. These receptors' targets are unknown. Assay: immunoSEQ multiplex PCR; the TCRdb copy retains only in-frame clones and omits some. Of approximately 130,000 clones in the sample, around nine tenths were seen once. This specimen was unstimulated CD4+ T cells sorted from spleen or lymph node cells, taken before intestinal transplant. The receptors derive from a human donor who received an intestinal transplant.

This chain uses TRBV2 with TRBJ1-1, with 7 bases aligning to TRBD1. Germline-derived CDR1 and CDR2 are SNHLY and FYNNEI. V lost 0 bases to trimming and J lost 3 bases; unmatched junction nucleotides: 4. CDR3 length equals 15 residues. The CDR3 sequence is CASSEAGQFYTEAFF. The CDR3 bases are TGTGCCAGCAGTGAAGCGGGACAGTTTTACACTGAAGCTTTCTTT. The full variable domain, rest sourced from reference TRBV2 and TRBJ1-1, is EPEVTQTPSHQVTQMGQEVILRCVPISNHLYFYWYRQILGQKVEFLVSFYNNEISEKSEIFDDQFSVERPDGSNFTLKIRSTKLEDSAMYFCASSEAGQFYTEAFFGQGTRLTVV.

The V gene is TRBV4-1, the J gene TRBJ2-3, with 8 bases identical to TRBD2. CDR1 MGHRA and CDR2 YSYEKL come from the germline V gene. The ends lost 1 base at V and 4 bases at J; junction bases unmatched: 13. The CDR3 covers 18 residues. For the CDR3, the DNA is TGCGCCAGCAGCCAAGTCCGGACGGGACTAGTTCATGCAGATACGCAGTATTTT. Residues: CASSQVRTGLVHADTQYF.

This clone came up once. V gene TRBV27 combines with J gene TRBJ1-5; D is perhaps TRBD1 (6 bases). The V gene's germline CDR1 is MNHEY and CDR2 SMNVEV (reference sequence). The CDR3 contains 15 residues. V was pared by 5 bases and J by 3 bases, with 14 bases between. CDR3 protein: CASSQQTGYNQPQHF. CDR3 DNA: TGTGCCAGCAGTCAACAAACAGGGTACAATCAGCCCCAGCATTTT.

The V gene is TRBV6-5, the J gene TRBJ1-2, with a weak D call TRBD1 (5 bases). Looked up from germline, CDR1 is MNHEY and CDR2 is SVGAGI. V lost 0 bases to trimming and J lost 5 bases, with 13 bases between them. This CDR3 spans 15 amino acids. The CDR3 sequence: CASSYSHSGGYGYTF. CDR3 bases: TGTGCCAGCAGTTACTCACACTCCGGGGGGTATGGCTACACCTTC.

V is TRBV11-3 and J is TRBJ2-3, with TRBD1 as a possible D gene (6 bases). V was cut by 0 bases and J by 7 bases, with 14 bases left in between. The CDR3 sequence is 15 residues long. Germline CDR1 reads SGHNT; CDR2 reads YENEEA. The CDR3 is CASSLDPQGLHTQYF. The CDR3 DNA reads as TGTGCCAGCAGCTTAGATCCACAGGGCCTACATACGCAGTATTTT.

V usage is TRBV6-6 and J usage is TRBJ1-2; 7 nucleotides agree with TRBD1. Germline V gene data show CDR1 as MNHNY and CDR2 as SVGAGI (reference sequence). Trimming took 4 bases from V and 0 from J; bases not matched to a gene: 2. CDR3 length: 14 amino acids. CDR3 sequence: CASSWDRSNYGYTF. CDR3 DNA sequence: TGTGCCAGCAGTTGGGACAGATCTAACTATGGCTACACCTTC.

CDR3 sequence reads: CASSFFQGAHEQYF. CDR3 DNA sequence: TGTGCCAGCAGCTTTTTCCAGGGGGCCCACGAGCAGTACTTC. This chain links TRBV13 with TRBJ2-7, with TRBD1 identical over 8 bases. V lost 3 bases, J lost 5 bases, and 6 bases stayed unmatched. The CDR3 covers 14 residues. Germline assignment: CDR1 PRHDT and CDR2 FYEKMQ (reference sequence).

The rearrangement uses TRBV5-1 and TRBJ2-7; D not resolved. The CDR3 spans 14 residues. The V end lost 4 bases, the J end lost 0 bases, and 11 bases lay between the germline ends. CDR1 and CDR2 (germline): SGHRS, YFSETQ. CDR3 bases: TGCGCCAGCAGCCTCCAGCAAAGCTCCTACGAGCAGTACTTC. Translated: CASSLQQSSYEQYF.

The rearrangement links TRBV2 to TRBJ2-2; 9 positions match TRBD1. This CDR3 has 15 amino acids. Germline CDR1 and CDR2: SNHLY and FYNNEI. The J segment lost 5 bases and the V segment lost 8 bases, leaving 9 bases of the junction unmatched. The CDR3 loop reads CASERDRVYTGELFF. CDR3 DNA: TGTGCCAGCGAGAGGGACAGGGTATATACCGGGGAGCTGTTTTTT.

This sequence joins TRBV7-2 and TRBJ2-5; TRBD2 aligns across 10 bases. Trimming removed 5 bases from V and 2 bases from J; junction bases left unmatched: 8. The CDR3 has 16 residues. Germline V gene data show CDR1 as SGHTA and CDR2 as FQGNSA. CDR3 nucleotide sequence: TGTGCCAGCAGCCAAGCGCTAGCGGGGGATCAAGAGACCCAGTACTTC. Translation gives CASSQALAGDQETQYF.

This chain joins TRBV6-1 and TRBJ1-1; 7 bases match TRBD1. The CDR3 spans 14 residues. CDR1 is MNHNS, CDR2 SASEGT, per germline. With V trimmed by 7 bases and J by 5 bases, 10 bases remained unmatched. The CDR3 DNA sequence: TGTGCCAGCACCCGGCGGACAGGATTAACTGAAGCTTTCTTT. It codes for CASTRRTGLTEAFF.

V gene TRBV4-2 combines with J gene TRBJ2-2, with 15 bases identical to TRBD2. The CDR3 consists of 19 residues. V dropped 1 base and J dropped 5; count of bases not matched to a gene: 8. CDR1 is LGHNA and CDR2 is YNFKEQ in the germline V gene. The DNA for the CDR3 is TGTGCCAGCAGCCAAGGCCGGACTAGCGGGGGGGCGGGAACCGGGGAGCTGTTTTTT. Protein sequence: CASSQGRTSGGAGTGELFF.

The chain uses TRBV6-5 and TRBJ1-5, with D possibly TRBD1 on 5 matching bases. The CDR3 runs to 13 residues. The germline CDR1 and CDR2 sequences are MNHEY and SVGAGI. With 3 bases removed from V and 6 bases from J, the gap between germline ends came to 9 bases. CDR3 in DNA: TGTGCCAGCAGTTATTCAGGGACTCAGCCCCAGCATTTT. Translated, it gives CASSYSGTQPQHF.

This chain links TRBV6-5 with TRBJ2-7; weak D call: TRBD2 (5 bases). CDR3 length: 11 residues. V was trimmed by 5 bases and J by 3 bases, leaving 5 bases between them. Germline-derived CDR1 and CDR2 are MNHEY and SVGAGI. The CDR3 loop is CASSAGYEQYF. The CDR3 bases are TGTGCCAGCAGTGCGGGCTACGAGCAGTACTTC.

The CDR3 DNA sequence: TGTGCCAGCTCACCGCAAAACAGGGGTGTTAGCTCCTATAATTCACCCCTCCACTTT. Amino acid sequence: CASSPQNRGVSSYNSPLHF. The J gene is TRBJ1-6, the V gene TRBV18; TRBD1 matches 7 bases. The junction had 11 bases not matched to a gene; V was cut back by 3 bases and J by 0 bases. The CDR3 runs to 19 residues. From germline, CDR1 is KGHSH and CDR2 LQKENI.

The chain links TRBV2 to TRBJ2-2, with D unclear. The CDR3 runs 14 residues. V lost 1 base, J lost 5 bases, and 8 bases lay in between. The germline CDR1 and CDR2 sequences are SNHLY and FYNNEI. The CDR3 loop is CASSEGTGTGELFF. CDR3 nucleotides: TGTGCCAGCAGTGAAGGTACCGGGACCGGGGAGCTGTTTTTT.

The chain employs TRBV7-9 and TRBJ1-2, with D maybe TRBD1 (5 bases). There are 16 residues in the CDR3. V was pared by 1 base and J by 1 base, with 13 bases between. Germline V gene lookup returns CDR1 SEHNR and CDR2 FQNEAQ (reference sequence). The DNA for the CDR3 is TGTGCCAGCAGCTTAGGGGGGGGACCCTTTAACTATGGCTACACCTTC. It is translated as CASSLGGGPFNYGYTF.

V gene TRBV10-2 combines with J gene TRBJ1-2; possibly TRBD1 for D (5 bases). The CDR3 runs to 13 residues. CDR1 is WSHSY and CDR2 is SAAADI in the germline V gene. The CDR3 protein is CASGTLRDYGYTF. The DNA of the CDR3 is TGCGCTAGCGGGACCCTAAGGGACTATGGCTACACCTTC.

The gene calls are TRBV13 and TRBJ2-7; possibly TRBD2 for D (6 bases). The CDR3 spans 15 residues. Trimming removed 5 bases at V and 2 bases at J, with 16 bases between. CDR1 and CDR2 (germline): PRHDT, FYEKMQ (reference sequence). CDR3 amino acids: CASSLRGALPYEQYF. In nucleotides, the CDR3 is TGTGCCAGCAGCCTCCGCGGGGCACTGCCCTACGAGCAGTACTTC.